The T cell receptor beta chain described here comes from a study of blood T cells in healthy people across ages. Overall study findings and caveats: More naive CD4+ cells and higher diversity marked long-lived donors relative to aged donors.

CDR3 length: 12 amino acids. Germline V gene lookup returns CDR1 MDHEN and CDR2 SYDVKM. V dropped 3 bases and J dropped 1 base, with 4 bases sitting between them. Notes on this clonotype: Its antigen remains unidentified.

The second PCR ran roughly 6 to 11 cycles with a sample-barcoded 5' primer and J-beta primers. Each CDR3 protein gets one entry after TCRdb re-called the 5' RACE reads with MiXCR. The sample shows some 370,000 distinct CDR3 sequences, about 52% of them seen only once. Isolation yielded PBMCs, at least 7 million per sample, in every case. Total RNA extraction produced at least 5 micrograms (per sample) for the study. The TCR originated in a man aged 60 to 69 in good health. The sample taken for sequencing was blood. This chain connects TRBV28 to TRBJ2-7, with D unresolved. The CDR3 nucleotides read TGTGCCAGCAGTTTTCCTTCCTACGAGCAGTACTTC. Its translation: CASSFPSYEQYF.